This T cell receptor beta chain was sequenced for a study of shared clonotypes between healthy human individuals. Study-level results: Clonotype sharing among donors was expected to depend on sequencing depth.

Libraries were prepared by immunoSEQ multiplex PCR; TCRdb keeps only in-frame clonotypes and omits some of them. This table has over 800,000 clones, around 92% appearing once. The table lists this clone with a count of one. Its antigen is undetermined. The CDR3 loop spans 13 amino acids. Trimming took 4 bases from V and 1 from J, leaving 8 bases between them. Per germline, CDR1 SEHNR and CDR2 FQNEAQ (reference sequence). CD8 cells regarded as naive lacked CD45RO, were positively chosen for CCR7, and omitted terminally differentiated effector memory CD45RA+ cells. The specimen was naive CD8+ T cells sorted from blood. This rearrangement joins TRBV7-9 to TRBJ2-7; tentative D call: TRBD1 (6 bases). The sequence derives from a young man in good health. The CDR3 nucleotides read TGTGCCAGCAGCTGGGGGACATCCTACGAGCAGTACTTC. It encodes CASSWGTSYEQYF.